One sample yielded the 12 T cell receptor beta chains listed below, sequenced in a study of blood T cell repertoires in COVID-19. Sequencing used immunoSEQ multiplex PCR; TCRdb keeps in-frame clones, though not all of them. The sample yields some 220,000 clones, 83% seen once. The sample comprised peripheral blood. These TCRs come from a human donor in a cohort sampled during active COVID-19.

The chain couples TRBV27 to TRBJ1-2; TRBD1 aligns across 8 bases. This CDR3 has 15 residues. The germline V gene encodes CDR1 MNHEY and CDR2 SMNVEV (reference sequence). V dropped 3 bases and J dropped 5; count of bases not matched to a gene: 8. CDR3 nucleotide sequence: TGTGCCAGCAGTTTTGGCGGACAGGGACTTTATGGCTACACCTTC. Protein product: CASSFGGQGLYGYTF.

In DNA, the CDR3 is TGTGCCAGCTCACCTCAGGACTCTGGAAACACCATATATTTT. Amino acid sequence: CASSPQDSGNTIYF. The chain has TRBV18 and TRBJ1-3; no clear D gene. Trimming shortened V by 3 bases and J by 0 bases, and 6 bases separated the two germline ends. This CDR3 region has 14 residues. Germline assignment: CDR1 KGHSH and CDR2 LQKENI.

The chain is built from TRBV2 and TRBJ1-4; possibly TRBD1 for D (5 bases). The V end was cut by 1 base, the J end by 8 bases, with 14 bases between. There are 15 residues in the CDR3. Looked up from germline, CDR1 is SNHLY and CDR2 is FYNNEI. The CDR3 sequence: CASSEGGTPGEKLFF. CDR3 bases: TGTGCCAGCAGTGAAGGGGGGACTCCCGGGGAAAAACTGTTTTTT.

The chain carries TRBV7-6 and TRBJ2-1, with a possible D match to TRBD2 (5 bases). The CDR3 is 13 residues long. Germline V CDR1 and CDR2: SGHVS, FNYEAQ. V was cut by 7 bases and J by 7 bases, with 14 bases left in between. DNA for the CDR3: TGTGCCAGCATAGGTCTAGCAGATAATGAGCAGTTCTTC. This encodes CASIGLADNEQFF.

A few counts support this clone. The chain recombines TRBV5-1 with TRBJ2-7, with 7 bases aligning to TRBD1. In germline, CDR1 is SGHRS, CDR2 YFSETQ. Trimming cost V 4 bases and J 4 bases; bases outside gene matches: 5. CDR3 length equals 13 residues. CDR3 bases: TGCGCCAGCAGCGAGGGGGCGGTTTACGAGCAGTACTTC. Its translation: CASSEGAVYEQYF.

This clone was seen only a few times. This chain connects TRBV19 to TRBJ1-6, with D possibly TRBD1 on 6 matching bases. The CDR3 has 14 amino acids. The germline gives CDR1 LNHDA, CDR2 SQIVND (reference sequence). The V and J ends lost 7 bases and 8 bases respectively, with 15 bases between them. The CDR3 is CASTPARGDSPLHF. The CDR3 DNA sequence: TGTGCCAGTACCCCCGCCAGGGGAGATTCACCCCTCCACTTT.

V usage is TRBV4-1 and J usage is TRBJ2-7, with 13 bases matching TRBD2. The CDR3 is 19 residues long. Germline V gene sequence: CDR1 MGHRA, CDR2 YSYEKL. The V segment lost 0 bases and the J segment 3 bases; nucleotides outside the gene matches: 11. The CDR3 sequence: CASSQDTVGLAGANYEQYF. The DNA of the CDR3 is TGCGCCAGCAGCCAAGATACTGTAGGACTAGCGGGGGCCAACTACGAGCAGTACTTC.

The chain recombines TRBV7-2 with TRBJ1-5, with D perhaps matching TRBD1 (6 bases). CDR1 and CDR2 from the germline V gene are SGHTA and FQGNSA. The CDR3 is 15 residues long. The V gene lost 1 base and the J gene lost 12 bases, with 19 bases spanning the gap. In DNA, the CDR3 is TGTGCCAGCAGCTTAGAGCTCGGTGGCGGGGGCCTCCAGCATTTT. It specifies CASSLELGGGGLQHF.

This clone has more than one count but fewer than ten. V and J are TRBV6-4 and TRBJ2-1; 13 bases fit TRBD2. Germline V gene lookup returns CDR1 MRHNA and CDR2 SNTAGT. V dropped 2 bases and J dropped 7; count of bases not matched to a gene: 5. The CDR3 covers 16 residues. The chain's CDR3 is CASSDQGTSGKNEQFF. Written as DNA, the CDR3 is TGTGCCAGCAGTGACCAGGGGACTAGCGGGAAGAATGAGCAGTTCTTC.

The V gene is TRBV11-3, the J gene TRBJ2-2; 8 bases fit TRBD1. Germline loops: CDR1 SGHNT, CDR2 YENEEA. The CDR3 runs to 16 residues. The J segment lost 5 bases and the V segment lost 5 bases, leaving 10 bases of the junction unmatched. The CDR3 loop is CASSPGDRGPTGELFF. The CDR3 DNA reads TGTGCCAGCAGCCCAGGAGACAGGGGACCTACCGGGGAGCTGTTTTTT.

This chain connects TRBV29-1 to TRBJ1-1; D remains unclear. This CDR3 has 13 residues. Trimming left V 7 bases short and J 1 base short, with 13 bases between. CDR1 and CDR2 (germline): SQVTM, ANQGSEA. CDR3: CSAGRQANTEAFF. CDR3 bases: TGCAGCGCTGGGAGGCAGGCGAACACTGAAGCTTTCTTT.

This chain links TRBV4-1 with TRBJ2-7; TRBD1 matches at 8 bases. The germline gives CDR1 MGHRA, CDR2 YSYEKL. V was clipped by 3 bases and J by 6 bases; unmatched bases: 10. The CDR3 runs to 15 residues. CDR3 sequence (DNA): TGCGCCAGCAGCCAGAACCCGGGACAGGCCCTCGAGCAGTACTTC. Translated: CASSQNPGQALEQYF.